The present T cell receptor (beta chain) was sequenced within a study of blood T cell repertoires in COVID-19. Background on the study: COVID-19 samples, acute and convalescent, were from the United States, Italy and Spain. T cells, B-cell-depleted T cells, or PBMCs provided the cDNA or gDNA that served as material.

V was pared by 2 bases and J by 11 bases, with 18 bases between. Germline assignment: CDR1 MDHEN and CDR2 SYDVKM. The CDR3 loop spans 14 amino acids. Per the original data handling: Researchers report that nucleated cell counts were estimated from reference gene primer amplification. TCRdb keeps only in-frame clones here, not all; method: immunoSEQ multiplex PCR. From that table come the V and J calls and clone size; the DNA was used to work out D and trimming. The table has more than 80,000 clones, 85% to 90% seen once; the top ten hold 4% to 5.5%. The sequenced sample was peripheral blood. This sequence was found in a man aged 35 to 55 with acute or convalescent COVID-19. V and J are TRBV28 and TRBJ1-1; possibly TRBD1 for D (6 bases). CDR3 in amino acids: CASSLGGPGSLAFF. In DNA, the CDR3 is TGTGCCAGCAGTTTAGGGGGCCCTGGGTCTTTGGCTTTCTTT.